One and the same sample provided the 5 T cell receptor beta chains below, sequenced in a study of cytomegalovirus exposure and HLA in healthy donors. The primer mix had 60 Vbeta and 13 Jbeta primers. This table comes from immunoSEQ multiplex PCR, and its TCRdb copy is limited to in-frame clones, with some not included. The sample carries over 200,000 clones, roughly 84% recorded once. The sequenced sample was PBMCs. The origin of the receptors is a human donor in good health.

Details on this clone: A junction boundary mismatches the germline segment, possibly from a read error. This chain uses TRBV7-7 with TRBJ2-1, with 11 bases fitting TRBD2. Germline-derived CDR1 and CDR2 are SSHAT and FNYEAQ (reference sequence). CDR3 size: 18 residues. The CDR3 sequence is CASSLGTSGLDKINEQFF. The CDR3 nucleotides are TGTGCTAGCAGCTTAGGGACTAGCGGCCTTGACAAAATCAATGAGCAGTTCTTC.

This CDR3 reads CASSVVGLAGVTDTQYF. For the CDR3, the DNA is TGTGCCAGCAGCGTAGTAGGACTAGCGGGTGTCACAGATACGCAGTATTTT. The gene calls are TRBV9 and TRBJ2-3; TRBD2 agrees at 11 bases. Losses at the gene ends were 0 bases for V and 2 bases for J; bases not matched to a gene: 5. Germline V gene sequence: CDR1 SGDLS, CDR2 YYNGEE. The CDR3 is 17 residues long.

The chain recombines TRBV7-9 with TRBJ2-7, with 9 bases lining up with TRBD1. Germline CDR1 SEHNR, CDR2 FQNEAQ (reference sequence). The CDR3 has 14 residues. Germline trimming cut 5 bases from V and 3 bases from J; bases unmatched to any gene: 5. CDR3: CASSQGQGHYEQYF. The CDR3, as DNA: TGTGCCAGCAGCCAGGGACAGGGACACTACGAGCAGTACTTC. Based on the CDR3 plus reference TRBV7-9 and TRBJ2-7, the full variable domain is DTGVSQNPRHKITKRGQNVTFRCDPISEHNRLYWYRQTLGQGPEFLTYFQNEAQLEKSRLLSDRFSAERPKGSFSTLEIQRTEQGDSAMYLCASSQGQGHYEQYFGPGTRLTVT.

The V gene is TRBV27, the J gene TRBJ2-7; no clear D gene. Germline CDR1 MNHEY, CDR2 SMNVEV (reference sequence). The CDR3 is 13 amino acids. Trimming stripped 1 base from V and 3 bases from J, with 7 bases between. For the CDR3, the DNA is TGTGCCAGCAGTTTATTAGCAGACTACGAGCAGTACTTC. The encoded protein is CASSLLADYEQYF.

The J gene is TRBJ2-5, the V gene TRBV30; 8 positions agree with TRBD1. Germline-derived CDR1 and CDR2 are GTSNPN and SVGIG (reference sequence). The CDR3 runs to 14 residues. Germline trimming cut 2 bases from V and 5 bases from J; bases unmatched to any gene: 7. The CDR3 region has the DNA TGTGCCTGGAGTCTGGCAGGGGGCAGGGAGACCCAGTACTTC. This codes for CAWSLAGGRETQYF. The full variable domain, rest sourced from reference TRBV30 and TRBJ2-5, is SQTIHQWPATLVQPVGSPLSLECTVEGTSNPNLYWYRQAAGRGLQLLFYSVGIGQISSEVPQNLSASRPQDRQFILSSKKLLLSDSGFYLCAWSLAGGRETQYFGPGTRLLVL.